This T cell receptor (beta chain) originates from a study of CD8+ T cells in alopecia areata. In the study overall: Tofacitinib dosing lasted 6 to 18 months, which was then followed by 6 months off drug. Scoring of severity for treated patients was based on percentage of affected scalp area. Study-level findings and limits: In scalp and blood during tofacitinib, many expanded lesional clones persisted.

Specified treatment: oral pan-JAK inhibitor, 5-10 mg twice daily. The study team obtained lesional scalp punch biopsies and peripheral blood from alopecia areata patients. This clone was recorded a few times. The antigen is unknown. The CDR3 is 13 amino acids. V was cut by 6 bases and J by 7 bases, with 12 bases left in between. The V gene's germline CDR1 is KGHSH and CDR2 LQKENI. TCR sequencing used cDNA made by reverse transcription of extracted RNA. The assay was immunoSEQ multiplex PCR, and TCRdb's table has in-frame clones only and misses some. The repertoire holds 150,000 to 200,000 clones, about three fifths seen once, with around 0.9% in the top ten.

The V and J genes are TRBV18 and TRBJ1-4, with D unclear. This sample comprised CD4+ T cells sorted from blood, obtained at week 4, from a patient treated with tofacitinib. The sequence was obtained from a human donor with alopecia areata. The CDR3 protein is CASSPLSSEKLFF. In nucleotides, the CDR3 is TGTGCCAGCTCCCCGCTGTCCAGTGAAAAACTGTTTTTT.